The 10 T cell receptor beta chains presented below share a single source sample, sequenced in a study of cytomegalovirus exposure and HLA in healthy donors. Assay: immunoSEQ multiplex PCR; the TCRdb copy retains only in-frame clones and omits some. The profile shows 150,000 to 200,000 clones, about 81% of them singletons. Sequencing input: PBMCs. The receptor source for this set is a woman between 25 and 40 years old in good health and CMV-seronegative.

This clone was counted a single time. The chain uses TRBV7-6 and TRBJ2-1; 10 bases map to TRBD2. Trimming took 1 base from V and 6 from J; bases not matched to a gene: 12. The CDR3 is 18 amino acids. Per the germline V gene, CDR1 is SGHVS and CDR2 is FNYEAQ. CDR3 loop: CASSLGTSGLLVLNEQFF. As DNA, the CDR3 is TGTGCCAGCAGCTTAGGGACTAGCGGACTCCTTGTCCTCAATGAGCAGTTCTTC.

The rearrangement joins TRBV7-9 to TRBJ2-1, with a tentative D call TRBD1 (7 bases). The CDR3 loop spans 15 amino acids. V was shortened by 5 bases and J by 3 bases, with 14 bases between the two germline ends. Germline V gives CDR1 SEHNR, CDR2 FQNEAQ (reference sequence). CDR3 region: CASSRGGGDYNEQFF. The CDR3 DNA follows: TGTGCCAGCAGCCGCGGAGGGGGCGACTACAATGAGCAGTTCTTC.

The chain couples TRBV29-1 to TRBJ2-3, with 12 bases that match TRBD2. V trimming: 7 bases; J trimming: 1 base; junction bases outside the gene matches: 12. This CDR3 comprises 17 residues. From germline, CDR1 is SQVTM and CDR2 ANQGSEA. The CDR3 DNA is TGCAGCGCGCAGGGACTAGCGGGCTCCTCAGGCACAGATACGCAGTATTTT. It yields the protein CSAQGLAGSSGTDTQYF.

This clone was detected only a few times. The CDR3 sequence is CASSAFGTSGREQFF. CDR3 DNA: TGTGCCAGCAGTGCCTTCGGGACTAGCGGCCGGGAGCAGTTCTTC. The J gene is TRBJ2-1, the V gene TRBV6-1, with TRBD2 matching over 11 bases. J was trimmed by 10 bases and V by 4 bases; bases with no gene match: 9. The CDR3 totals 15 residues. Germline-derived CDR1 and CDR2 are MNHNS and SASEGT.

The rearrangement uses TRBV5-1 and TRBJ2-3, with D perhaps matching TRBD2 (6 bases). Trimming pared 6 bases from V and 9 bases from J, leaving 23 bases between. CDR3 length equals 15 residues. Germline V CDR1 and CDR2: SGHRS, YFSETQ. CDR3 sequence (DNA): TGCGCCAGCAATCCGATGGGACTTTCCCGCGACACGCAGTATTTT. It translates to CASNPMGLSRDTQYF.

This rearrangement joins TRBV5-4 to TRBJ2-7, with 9 nucleotides matching TRBD1. The CDR3 totals 15 residues. The J segment lost 0 bases and the V segment lost 5 bases, leaving 6 bases of the junction unmatched. Germline CDR1 is SGHNT and CDR2 is YYREEE (reference sequence). The DNA of the CDR3 is TGTGCCAGCAGGGGGGGACAGGGCCTCTCCTACGAGCAGTACTTC. This translates into CASRGGQGLSYEQYF.

This sequence joins TRBV2 and TRBJ1-5, with a tentative D call TRBD1 (6 bases). CDR3 length equals 15 residues. V was pared by 6 bases and J by 1 base, with 13 bases between. Germline V CDR1 and CDR2: SNHLY, FYNNEI. The CDR3 sequence is CASRQGLRSNQPQHF. Here the CDR3 DNA reads TGTGCCAGCAGGCAGGGGCTGAGGAGCAATCAGCCCCAGCATTTT.

Points on this clone: Within the sample, other DNA sequences also encode this same CDR3. The chain has TRBV19 and TRBJ2-7, with D uncertain. CDR3 length: 13 residues. The ends were cut back, 3 bases at V and 1 base at J, with 7 bases in the middle. Per germline, CDR1 LNHDA and CDR2 SQIVND (reference sequence). The CDR3 region is CASSISTSYEQYF. The CDR3 DNA reads TGTGCCAGTAGTATTTCCACTTCCTACGAGCAGTACTTC.

This chain links TRBV18 with TRBJ2-1; 7 nucleotides agree with TRBD2. V shed 0 bases, J shed 2 bases, and the junction held 7 bases outside the gene matches. The CDR3 is made up of 17 amino acids. Germline-derived CDR1 and CDR2 are KGHSH and LQKENI. CDR3 bases: TGTGCCAGCTCACCACCGTGGGGAGGGACGGCCTACAATGAGCAGTTCTTC. This translates into CASSPPWGGTAYNEQFF.

The rearrangement uses TRBV6-1 and TRBJ1-6; D is ambiguous. This CDR3 spans 13 amino acids. V lost 6 bases and J 10 bases, leaving 13 bases between the germline ends. The germline gives CDR1 MNHNS, CDR2 SASEGT. In DNA, the CDR3 is TGTGCCAGCAGGGACGTGGCGGGATCACCCCTCCACTTT. Residues: CASRDVAGSPLHF.